The 5 T cell receptor beta chains listed next were all sequenced from one sample in a study of blood T cells in healthy people across ages (dated by TCRdb to between 2015 and 2017). The library relied on 5' RACE. TCRdb records Illumina HiSeq 2500 as the sequencer. A second PCR of roughly 6 to 11 cycles was run with a J-beta primer mix and a sample-barcoded 5' primer. TCRdb reanalyzed the raw reads on its own, using fastp at Q25 for trimming and MiXCR for clone calling, and kept in-frame beta chains. Rows matching on CDR3 protein sequence are summarized as one entry with the most common DNA and genes. In this sample the table shows about 580,000 distinct CDR3 sequences, 40% to 55% of which occur a single time. The ten largest clones add up to approximately 23% of the sample. Sequencing input: blood. The origin of the receptors is a man older than 75 in good health.

V is TRBV6-2 or TRBV6-3 and J is TRBJ2-5; D gene uncertain. The end of the DNA is better explained by TRBJ2-7, so the J call may be wrong. This CDR3 has 13 amino acids. Germline CDR1 and CDR2: MNHEY and SVGEGT. Written as DNA, the CDR3 is TGTGCCAGCAGTTACGATCCCGATTACGAGCAGTACTTC. Translation gives CASSYDPDYEQYF.

The CDR3 DNA sequence: TGCAGCGTGCGCTCCGACAGGGGCGCTGAAGCTTTCTTT. This gives the protein CSVRSDRGAEAFF. This rearrangement joins TRBV29-1 to TRBJ1-1, with 8 bases fitting TRBD1. This CDR3 comprises 13 residues. Germline assignment: CDR1 SQVTM and CDR2 ANQGSEA. The J segment lost 6 bases and the V segment lost 6 bases, leaving 9 bases of the junction unmatched.

The sample holds a few counts of this clonotype. The chain couples TRBV29-1 to TRBJ2-7, with D perhaps TRBD1 or TRBD2 (5 bases each). Germline CDR1 reads SQVTM; CDR2 reads ANQGSEA. V lost 6 bases to trimming and J lost 0 bases, with 12 bases between them. This CDR3 spans 13 amino acids. The CDR3 region is CSVRRGPSYEQYF. The CDR3 DNA reads as TGCAGCGTCCGCCGGGGACCCTCCTACGAGCAGTACTTC.

V and J are TRBV12-3 or TRBV12-4 and TRBJ2-5, with 12 nucleotides matching TRBD1. The CDR3 spans 15 residues. The ends lost 6 bases at V and 9 bases at J; junction bases unmatched: 11. The CDR3, as DNA: TGTGCCAGCAGGTTATCGGGACAGGGGGCGAGGTCCCAGTACTTC. This translates into CASRLSGQGARSQYF.

V and J are TRBV5-1 and TRBJ2-1; the D is unclear. Germline V gives CDR1 SGHRS, CDR2 YFSETQ. Trimming pared 4 bases from V and 2 bases from J, leaving 16 bases between. The CDR3 totals 16 residues. CDR3 sequence (DNA): TGCGCCAGCAGCGGCGGTGTTATGAGCACCTACAATGAGCAGTTCTTC. Translation: CASSGGVMSTYNEQFF.